These 28 T cell receptor beta chains were all obtained from the same sample, sequenced in a study of vaccination and CD4 T cells after COVID-19. Their antigens remain unidentified. Treatment: approximately 9-day PBMC culture with coronavirus spike peptide pools or control peptides (ViraFEST assay). Sequence data for DNA of cultured CD4+ T cells were generated by the Oncomine TCR Beta short-read assay. TCRdb reprocessed the PCR reads via MiXCR and lists one record per CDR3 protein. This table holds about 4,100 distinct CDR3 sequences, about 20% found once. Sequencing input: CD4+ T cells from blood, cultured in vitro. Every receptor here comes from a human donor who had recovered from COVID-19.

This clonotype was detected only a few times. The CDR3 spells CASSEVDGISNEQFF. The CDR3 DNA reads as TGTGCCAGCAGTGAAGTGGACGGGATATCCAATGAGCAGTTCTTC. The chain employs TRBV6-1 and TRBJ2-1; a weak D match, TRBD2 (5 bases). The length of the CDR3 is 15 residues. CDR1 MNHNS and CDR2 SASEGT come from the germline V gene. The germline V and J ends were trimmed by 1 base and 6 bases, with 13 bases remaining between them.

By share, this clonotype counts as medium-sized (0.01 to 0.1%). The V and J genes are TRBV20-1 and TRBJ2-3; the match to TRBD2 covers 10 bases. The CDR3 is 15 amino acids. CDR1 DFQATT and CDR2 SNEGSKA come from the germline V gene (reference sequence). V shed 5 bases and J 2 bases; nucleotides not matched to a gene: 7. CDR3 amino acids: CSALSGGAITDTQYF. The DNA for the CDR3 is TGCAGTGCTTTGAGCGGGGGGGCGATCACAGATACGCAGTATTTT.

This clonotype was observed a handful of times. This chain uses TRBV2 with TRBJ2-2; the D gene is possibly TRBD1 (6 bases). The CDR3 is made up of 14 amino acids. Trimming removed 10 bases from V and 9 bases from J, with 21 bases in between. CDR1 is SNHLY and CDR2 is FYNNEI in the germline V gene. DNA of the CDR3: TGTGCCACCTGTAGTGGACAGCAGTGTAGGGAGCTGTTTTTT. Translated: CATCSGQQCRELFF.

V usage is TRBV4-2 and J usage is TRBJ1-2; D not resolved. The CDR3 length is 16 residues. The V gene's germline CDR1 is LGHNA and CDR2 YNFKEQ. Trimming stripped 4 bases from V and 0 bases from J, with 15 bases between. CDR3 coding DNA: TGTGCCAGCAGCCTGGAGGCGGTTCTAGCTAACTATGGCTACACCTTC. It encodes CASSLEAVLANYGYTF.

The chain links TRBV20-1 to TRBJ2-3; D is possibly TRBD1 (6 bases). This CDR3 spans 14 amino acids. Germline values: CDR1 DFQATT, CDR2 SNEGSKA (reference sequence). The V and J ends lost 2 bases and 4 bases respectively, with 13 bases between them. The CDR3 DNA follows: TGCAGTGCTAGAAGGACTGGGGGCGCAGATACGCAGTATTTT. Protein sequence: CSARRTGGADTQYF.

Sample share makes this clonotype medium-sized. The chain uses TRBV6-5 and TRBJ1-1; D not certain. CDR3 length: 13 amino acids. CDR1 is MNHEY, CDR2 SVGAGI, per germline. The germline V and J ends were trimmed by 2 bases and 7 bases, with 11 bases remaining between them. In DNA, the CDR3 is TGTGCCAGCAGTTACGAGGGAGGTAATGAAGCTTTCTTT. It codes for CASSYEGGNEAFF.

This clonotype has a handful of counts. The chain links TRBV7-9 to TRBJ2-3; D gene unclear. The CDR3 runs to 13 residues. Germline assignment: CDR1 SEHNR and CDR2 FQNEAQ (reference sequence). The V and J ends lost 1 base and 6 bases respectively, with 8 bases between them. DNA for the CDR3: TGTGCCAGCAGCTTAGTGGAAAGGGATACGCAGTATTTT. Encoded protein: CASSLVERDTQYF. The whole variable domain, filled in from reference TRBV7-9 and TRBJ2-3, reads DTGVSQNPRHKITKRGQNVTFRCDPISEHNRLYWYRQTLGQGPEFLTYFQNEAQLEKSRLLSDRFSAERPKGSFSTLEIQRTEQGDSAMYLCASSLVERDTQYFGPGTRLTVL.

By share, this clonotype ranks as medium-sized. The chain combines TRBV20-1 with TRBJ2-5; the D gene is possibly TRBD2 (5 bases). CDR1 and CDR2 from the germline V gene are DFQATT and SNEGSKA (reference sequence). Trimming removed 6 bases at V and 2 bases at J, with 13 bases between. The length of the CDR3 is 13 residues. CDR3 region: CSAEDGLQETQYF. The CDR3 DNA reads as TGCAGTGCCGAGGATGGACTGCAAGAGACCCAGTACTTC.

This clonotype is termed large. J is TRBJ2-3 and V is TRBV20-1; 13 bases line up with TRBD2. J lost 3 bases, V lost 5 bases, and 5 bases had no gene match. This CDR3 is built from 15 residues. CDR1 is DFQATT, CDR2 SNEGSKA, per germline (reference sequence). The CDR3, as DNA: TGCAGTGCTCTCGGGACTAGCGGGGTTACAGATACGCAGTATTTT. Translated: CSALGTSGVTDTQYF.

The chain has TRBV4-1 and TRBJ1-2; D gene unclear. Trimming left V 3 bases short and J 4 bases short, with 9 bases between. CDR1 and CDR2 (germline): MGHRA, YSYEKL. The CDR3 sequence is 13 residues long. The CDR3 reads CASSQGGSYGYTF. DNA for the CDR3: TGCGCCAGCAGCCAGGGTGGATCCTATGGCTACACCTTC.

By share, this clonotype counts as medium-sized. The gene calls are TRBV6-1 and TRBJ1-4; no definite D call. The V end lost 4 bases, the J end lost 6 bases, and 12 bases lay between the germline ends. Germline V gives CDR1 MNHNS, CDR2 SASEGT. The CDR3 extends over 14 amino acids. The chain's CDR3 is CASSGGMRYEKLFF. The DNA for the CDR3 is TGTGCCAGCAGTGGAGGGATGCGGTATGAAAAACTGTTTTTT.

Sample share makes this clonotype large. This chain uses TRBV30 with TRBJ2-7, with 7 bases aligning to TRBD1. Trimming at V came to 3 bases and at J to 5 bases, leaving 7 bases not matched to a gene. Germline-derived CDR1 and CDR2 are GTSNPN and SVGIG (reference sequence). The CDR3 length is 13 residues. The CDR3 loop reads CAWRTGLNHEQYF. As DNA, the CDR3 is TGTGCCTGGAGGACAGGGTTAAACCACGAGCAGTACTTC.

This clonotype was counted between two and nine times. The rearrangement links TRBV20-1 to TRBJ1-6; D remains unclear. CDR1 is DFQATT and CDR2 is SNEGSKA in the germline V gene (reference sequence). Trimming pared 3 bases from V and 7 bases from J, leaving 13 bases between. The CDR3 has 14 amino acids. CDR3: CSASKGPRNSPLHF. CDR3 DNA sequence: TGCAGTGCTAGTAAGGGTCCGAGAAATTCACCCCTCCACTTT.

This clonotype has a handful of counts. J is TRBJ1-2 and V is TRBV12-3 or TRBV12-4, with D possibly being TRBD1 (5 bases). There are 16 residues in the CDR3. V was trimmed by 5 bases and J by 7 bases, leaving 23 bases between them. The CDR3 DNA reads as TGTGCCAGCAGTCCTCTTATGGAGTCCAGGGAGGGTGGCTACACCTTC. It is translated as CASSPLMESREGGYTF.

By share, this clonotype counts as medium-sized (0.01 to 0.1%). This chain uses TRBV19 with TRBJ2-5, with D perhaps matching TRBD2 (6 bases). The germline V gene encodes CDR1 LNHDA and CDR2 SQIVND (reference sequence). This CDR3 has 14 residues. Trimming removed 1 base from V and 4 bases from J, with 10 bases in between. CDR3 nucleotides: TGTGCCAGTAGTATAGCGGGCGGGGTAGAGACCCAGTACTTC. Translated, it gives CASSIAGGVETQYF. Full variable domain (outside the CDR3, taken from reference TRBV19 and TRBJ2-5): DGGITQSPKYLFRKEGQNVTLSCEQNLNHDAMYWYRQDPGQGLRLIYYSQIVNDFQKGDIAEGYSVSREKKESFPLTVTSAQKNPTAFYLCASSIAGGVETQYFGPGTRLLVL.

CDR3 bases: TGTGCCAGCAGCTTAGGTAGTGGCATACACGAGCAGTACTTC. It yields the protein CASSLGSGIHEQYF. This chain joins TRBV7-6 and TRBJ2-7; D is undetermined. The V gene lost 1 base and the J gene lost 5 bases, with 12 bases spanning the gap. Germline loops: CDR1 SGHVS, CDR2 FNYEAQ. This CDR3 comprises 14 residues.

In its sample, this clonotype was seen a few times. This CDR3 reads CAWSPGEGYEQYF. For the CDR3, the DNA is TGTGCCTGGAGCCCAGGGGAGGGCTACGAGCAGTACTTC. The chain couples TRBV30 to TRBJ2-7; perhaps TRBD2 as D (7 bases). Germline loops: CDR1 GTSNPN, CDR2 SVGIG (reference sequence). The ends were cut back, 3 bases at V and 3 bases at J, with 12 bases in the middle. There are 13 residues in the CDR3.

This chain joins TRBV2 and TRBJ1-4; D may be TRBD1 (6 bases). V gave up 4 bases and J gave up 0 bases, with 15 bases separating them. Germline lookup yields CDR1 SNHLY and CDR2 FYNNEI. The CDR3 consists of 17 residues. The CDR3 DNA is TGTGCCAGCAGTGGACAGGACATTATTGCAACTAATGAAAAACTGTTTTTT. It encodes CASSGQDIIATNEKLFF.

The chain links TRBV14 to TRBJ1-2, with 9 bases aligning to TRBD1. The CDR3 has 14 residues. Germline CDR1 SGHDN, CDR2 FVKESK. Losses at the gene ends were 4 bases for V and 8 bases for J; bases not matched to a gene: 8. The CDR3 sequence: CASSRDRVVTGYTF. The CDR3, as DNA: TGTGCCAGCAGCCGGGACAGGGTTGTCACGGGCTACACCTTC.

This clonotype is judged medium-sized. The gene calls are TRBV7-8 and TRBJ1-2; a possible D gene is TRBD1 (5 bases). The V gene lost 4 bases and the J gene lost 8 bases, with 20 bases spanning the gap. CDR1 is SGHVS, CDR2 FQNEAQ, per germline. This CDR3 has 15 amino acids. For the CDR3, the DNA is TGTGCCAGCAGCTGGGTGCGGGACTCCCAACAGGGCTACACCTTC. As protein: CASSWVRDSQQGYTF.

This clonotype was counted only a few times. This chain uses TRBV7-9 with TRBJ2-4; 9 bases agree with TRBD1. The V and J ends lost 5 bases and 3 bases, in that order; junction bases with no gene match: 8. The CDR3 is 16 amino acids. CDR1 is SEHNR, CDR2 FQNEAQ, per germline (reference sequence). CDR3 amino acids: CASSLGQGVYKNIQYF. The CDR3 DNA reads as TGTGCCAGCAGCCTGGGACAGGGCGTCTACAAAAACATTCAGTACTTC.

The chain couples TRBV7-8 to TRBJ1-1, with 9 bases matching TRBD1. The trim removed 0 bases at V and 3 bases at J, leaving 8 bases unmatched. Germline assignment: CDR1 SGHVS and CDR2 FQNEAQ. The CDR3 consists of 17 residues. For the CDR3, the DNA is TGTGCCAGCAGCTTAGCGTACAGGGGGCGTAGGGACACTGAAGCTTTCTTT. Its translation: CASSLAYRGRRDTEAFF.

This clonotype is labeled medium-sized. The V gene is TRBV5-1, the J gene TRBJ2-2; the D gene is possibly TRBD1 (5 bases). This CDR3 has 15 residues. CDR1 is SGHRS, CDR2 YFSETQ, per germline. V lost 4 bases, J lost 0 bases, and 10 bases lay in between. The CDR3 coding sequence is TGCGCCAGCAGCCCGACAGTAGCGAACACCGGGGAGCTGTTTTTT. Its translation is CASSPTVANTGELFF.

This clonotype turned up a few times. The rearrangement uses TRBV11-2 and TRBJ2-7; D gene ambiguous. CDR3 length equals 15 residues. Germline CDR1 and CDR2: SGHAT and FQNNGV. V was cut by 2 bases and J by 3 bases, with 14 bases left in between. The chain's CDR3 is CASSLREATHYEQYF. CDR3 DNA: TGTGCCAGCAGCTTAAGGGAAGCTACCCACTACGAGCAGTACTTC.

This rearrangement joins TRBV6-5 to TRBJ2-5; no clear D gene. This CDR3 region has 14 residues. V gave up 3 bases and J gave up 5 bases, with 13 bases separating them. Germline V gene sequence: CDR1 MNHEY, CDR2 SVGAGI. CDR3 residues: CASSYFIGQETQYF. The CDR3, as DNA: TGTGCCAGCAGTTATTTCATAGGTCAGGAGACCCAGTACTTC.

This clonotype came up once. A junction end diverges from the germline sequence, so it may reflect a read error. The chain is built from TRBV7-9 and TRBJ1-5; 8 nucleotides line up with TRBD1. In germline, CDR1 is SEHNR, CDR2 FQNEAQ (reference sequence). This CDR3 contains 16 residues. The CDR3 spells CASSSKGQAGDQLQHF. The DNA of the CDR3 is TGTGCCAGCAGCTCCAAGGGACAGGCGGGGGATCAGCTCCAGCATTTT.

This clonotype was recorded a few times. The chain recombines TRBV6-1 with TRBJ1-5; D may be TRBD1 (6 bases). This CDR3 comprises 15 residues. V lost 1 base and J 9 bases, leaving 16 bases between the germline ends. Germline CDR1 MNHNS, CDR2 SASEGT. Here the CDR3 DNA reads TGTGCCAGCAGTGAAGGGGGGCAGGGAGTATGGCCCCAGCATTTT. Its translation: CASSEGGQGVWPQHF.

The CDR3 reads CASSLPGQGSGELFF. CDR3 bases: TGTGCCAGCAGTCTACCGGGACAGGGAAGCGGGGAGCTGTTTTTT. The chain has TRBV6-1 and TRBJ2-2; 9 bases agree with TRBD1. CDR3 length: 15 amino acids. From germline, CDR1 is MNHNS and CDR2 SASEGT. V dropped 5 bases and J dropped 7; count of bases not matched to a gene: 8.